The TCR beta chain described here comes from a study of somatic mutations in cytotoxic T cells in rheumatoid arthritis. Study at large: Patient blood (approximately 31 ml EDTA) was taken immediately after diagnosis and before treatment.

Using immunoSEQ multiplex PCR, the repertoire was profiled, and TCRdb retains in-frame clones only, with some absent. The profile shows approximately 9,500 clones, approximately 86% of them singletons. This clone was seen once. Antigen specificity is unknown. After CD4+ and CD8+ cells were isolated by positive magnetic bead selection, their purity was checked by flow cytometry. CDR1 is ENHRY and CDR2 is SYGVKD in the germline V gene. The length of the CDR3 is 16 residues. J lost 0 bases, V lost 6 bases, and 7 bases had no gene match. Overall study results and limits: Rheumatoid arthritis patients were compared with age-matched healthy controls, and their CD8+ T-cell clonality did not differ significantly. Rheumatoid arthritis patients, but not healthy controls, exhibited increasing CD8+ clonality with age.

The sample consisted of CD8+ T cells sorted from blood. This rearrangement joins TRBV10-3 to TRBJ2-1, with 8 bases that match TRBD2. This clonotype was sampled from an adult with rheumatoid arthritis. CDR3 nucleotide sequence: TGTGCCATCAGCTCCGGCGGGACTAGCTCCTACAATGAGCAGTTCTTC. As protein: CAISSGGTSSYNEQFF.